These 20 T cell receptor beta chains share one sample of origin, sequenced in a study of shared clonotypes between healthy human individuals. Sequencing used immunoSEQ multiplex PCR; TCRdb keeps in-frame clones, though not all of them. The sample shows around 980,000 clones, more than 75% of them seen only once. The sequenced sample consisted of memory CD4+ T cells from PBMCs. Subset specified: CD45RA-negative fraction. The origin of the receptors is a man aged 18 to 29 in good health. Some clones in this sample may be carry-over from other donors' samples.

The rearrangement joins TRBV9 to TRBJ2-3; maybe TRBD1 (6 bases). The germline CDR1 and CDR2 sequences are SGDLS and YYNGEE. The CDR3 consists of 14 residues. V was shortened by 6 bases and J by 1 base, with 12 bases between the two germline ends. The CDR3: CASTRDTGTDTQYF. CDR3 nucleotides: TGTGCCAGCACCCGGGACACCGGCACAGATACGCAGTATTTT.

The chain links TRBV25-1 to TRBJ2-7; 7 bases line up with TRBD1. With the DNA end fitting TRBJ2-5 better, the J assignment may be wrong. This CDR3 spans 15 amino acids. Germline values: CDR1 MGHDK, CDR2 SYGVNS. CDR3 coding DNA: TGTGCCAGCAGTGATCTGGGACAGTGGGTAGAGACCCAGTACTTC. Protein sequence: CASSDLGQWVETQYF.

The rearrangement links TRBV7-9 to TRBJ1-5; TRBD1 agrees at 7 bases. With V trimmed by 4 bases and J by 4 bases, 10 bases remained unmatched. The CDR3 consists of 16 residues. The V gene's germline CDR1 is SEHNR and CDR2 FQNEAQ (reference sequence). CDR3 sequence: CASSSIQGKDNQPQHF. CDR3 nucleotide sequence: TGTGCCAGCAGCTCTATACAGGGGAAGGATAATCAGCCCCAGCATTTT.

The gene calls are TRBV7-2 and TRBJ1-5; D remains ambiguous. V was pared by 3 bases and J by 5 bases, with 8 bases between. There are 13 residues in the CDR3. CDR1 and CDR2 from the germline V gene are SGHTA and FQGNSA. The CDR3 is CASSLASDQPQHF. For the CDR3, the DNA is TGTGCCAGCAGCTTGGCCTCAGATCAGCCCCAGCATTTT.

CDR3 protein: CASRASTREQYF. CDR3 coding DNA: TGTGCCAGCAGGGCTTCTACCCGGGAGCAGTACTTC. The chain joins TRBV14 to TRBJ2-7; D call uncertain. This CDR3 comprises 12 residues. Germline CDR1 is SGHDN and CDR2 is FVKESK. V lost 6 bases to trimming and J lost 7 bases, with 13 bases between them.

The chain recombines TRBV25-1 with TRBJ1-6; D remains ambiguous. CDR3 length: 12 residues. The germline V and J ends were trimmed by 5 bases and 6 bases, with 5 bases remaining between them. Germline values: CDR1 MGHDK, CDR2 SYGVNS. The CDR3 protein is CASSFSNSPLHF. CDR3 bases: TGTGCCAGCAGTTTTAGTAATTCACCCCTCCACTTT.

The genes are TRBV4-2 and TRBJ2-1; TRBD1 matches 8 bases. V gave up 4 bases and J gave up 5 bases; unmatched junction bases: 10. The CDR3 covers 16 residues. From germline, CDR1 is LGHNA and CDR2 YNFKEQ. The DNA for the CDR3 is TGTGCCAGCAGCCGAGAAGCAATGGGACAGGACAATGAGCAGTTCTTC. It yields the protein CASSREAMGQDNEQFF.

Worth noting for this clone: Other nucleotide sequences in the sample specify the same CDR3. The CDR3 region has the DNA TGTGCCAGCAGTCTGCTAGCGGGAAGCTCCTACGAGCAGTACTTC. It is translated as CASSLLAGSSYEQYF. This chain uses TRBV27 with TRBJ2-7; 9 bases line up with TRBD2. V trimming: 5 bases; J trimming: 0 bases; junction bases outside the gene matches: 5. This CDR3 has 15 amino acids. Germline V gene sequence: CDR1 MNHEY, CDR2 SMNVEV (reference sequence).

V gene TRBV4-1 combines with J gene TRBJ2-7; 9 bases agree with TRBD2. Germline trimming cut 5 bases from V and 3 bases from J; bases unmatched to any gene: 8. This CDR3 has 15 amino acids. The germline gives CDR1 MGHRA, CDR2 YSYEKL. The CDR3 DNA reads as TGCGCCAGCAGCGGGGGGCCTAGCGGGATCTACGAGCAGTACTTC. This gives the protein CASSGGPSGIYEQYF.

On this clone: A read error may explain this, as a much larger clone is one base away. The gene calls are TRBV2 and TRBJ2-5; 15 nucleotides line up with TRBD2. The CDR3 extends over 16 amino acids. The V gene end was trimmed by 5 bases and the J gene end by 5 bases; junction bases not matched to a gene: 6. Germline CDR1 and CDR2: SNHLY and FYNNEI. The CDR3 DNA follows: TGTGCCAGCAGTCCGGGACTAGCGGGAGGATGGGAGACCCAGTACTTC. Encoded protein: CASSPGLAGGWETQYF.

The V gene is TRBV2, the J gene TRBJ2-2; 12 positions match TRBD2. The germline CDR1 and CDR2 sequences are SNHLY and FYNNEI. CDR3 length: 16 residues. V shed 1 base and J 4 bases; nucleotides not matched to a gene: 1. CDR3 bases: TGTGCCAGCAGTGAAGAGGGACTAGCGGGCACCGGGGAGCTGTTTTTT. This translates into CASSEEGLAGTGELFF.

Concerning this clone itself: Only one base separates this from a far larger clonotype, so it likely reflects a read error. The same CDR3 also results from other DNA sequences found in this sample. The chain links TRBV30 to TRBJ1-2; tentative D call: TRBD1 (5 bases). This CDR3 has 12 residues. The germline gives CDR1 GTSNPN, CDR2 SVGIG (reference sequence). In DNA, the CDR3 is TGTGCCTGGAGTGTACAAGGGGATGGTTACACCTTC. This gives the protein CAWSVQGDGYTF.

This rearrangement joins TRBV7-8 to TRBJ2-5; D not resolved. Germline V gene lookup returns CDR1 SGHVS and CDR2 FQNEAQ. There are 14 residues in the CDR3. V shed 2 bases and J shed 4 bases, with 11 bases lying between them. The CDR3, as DNA: TGTGCCAGCAGCTTAAGAGACTCCGGAGAGACCCAGTACTTC. Amino acids: CASSLRDSGETQYF.

The chain recombines TRBV28 with TRBJ1-5; weak D call: TRBD1 (5 bases). CDR3 length equals 15 residues. V lost 4 bases to trimming and J lost 3 bases, with 13 bases between them. Germline lookup yields CDR1 MDHEN and CDR2 SYDVKM. The CDR3 coding sequence is TGTGCCAGCAGTTGGGGACGGCAGAACAATCAGCCCCAGCATTTT. Its protein is CASSWGRQNNQPQHF.

The gene calls are TRBV18 and TRBJ1-1, with D unclear. Germline V gene data show CDR1 as KGHSH and CDR2 as LQKENI. V was shortened by 3 bases and J by 7 bases, with 12 bases between the two germline ends. The CDR3 is 13 residues long. The CDR3, as DNA: TGTGCCAGCTCACCGAGTATTTCAGTTGAAGCTTTCTTT. Its translation is CASSPSISVEAFF.

This clone has ten or more counts. V is TRBV7-6 and J is TRBJ1-5; D is ambiguous. The CDR3 totals 14 residues. From germline, CDR1 is SGHVS and CDR2 FNYEAQ. Trimming stripped 1 base from V and 2 bases from J, with 6 bases between. This CDR3 is CASSLDTGNQPQHF. CDR3 in DNA: TGTGCCAGCAGCTTAGATACGGGCAATCAGCCCCAGCATTTT.

This rearrangement joins TRBV28 to TRBJ1-1; unclear D gene. V was clipped by 7 bases and J by 0 bases, with 9 bases between them. Germline CDR1 and CDR2: MDHEN and SYDVKM. The CDR3 sequence is 13 residues long. The CDR3 reads CASTQNLNTEAFF. The CDR3 DNA follows: TGTGCCAGCACCCAGAACTTGAACACTGAAGCTTTCTTT.

As concerns this clone: At one of its ends the junction is not consistent with the germline gene, which may arise from a read error. The chain uses TRBV5-6 and TRBJ2-7; 9 bases align to TRBD1. The CDR3 covers 14 residues. Germline assignment: CDR1 SGHDT and CDR2 YYEEEE. This CDR3 reads CASTLGQGTYEQYF. In DNA, the CDR3 is TGTGCCAGCACCTTGGGACAGGGAACCTACGAGCAGTACTTC.

The rearrangement uses TRBV27 and TRBJ2-6, with D possibly being TRBD1 or TRBD2 (5 bases each). Germline lookup yields CDR1 MNHEY and CDR2 SMNVEV (reference sequence). Trimming shortened V by 11 bases and J by 7 bases, and 18 bases separated the two germline ends. The CDR3 has 14 amino acids. The CDR3 sequence: CASRTGPGANVLTF. CDR3 sequence (DNA): TGTGCCTCCCGGACGGGGCCGGGAGCCAACGTCCTGACTTTC.

This clone was seen many times. Other DNA sequences in the same sample also yield this CDR3. CDR3 DNA sequence: TGTGCCAGCTCTCCGGACAGTAACTATGGCTACACCTTC. This codes for CASSPDSNYGYTF. The chain is built from TRBV18 and TRBJ1-2, with D tentatively TRBD1 (6 bases). Germline V CDR1 and CDR2: KGHSH, LQKENI. This CDR3 comprises 13 residues. Trimming removed 6 bases from V and 1 base from J, with 9 bases in between.